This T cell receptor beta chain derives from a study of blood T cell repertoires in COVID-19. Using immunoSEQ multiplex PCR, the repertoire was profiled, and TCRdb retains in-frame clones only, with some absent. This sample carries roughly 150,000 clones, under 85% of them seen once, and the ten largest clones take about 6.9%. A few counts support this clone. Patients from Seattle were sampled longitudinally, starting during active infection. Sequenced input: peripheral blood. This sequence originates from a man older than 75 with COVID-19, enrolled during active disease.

The CDR3 region has the DNA TGTGCCAGCAGCCCGGAGGCACGGGTGAACACTGAAGCTTTCTTT. Translation gives CASSPEARVNTEAFF. This chain joins TRBV2 and TRBJ1-1, with D unresolved. Germline V gene data show CDR1 as SNHLY and CDR2 as FYNNEI. This CDR3 has 15 amino acids. V lost 6 bases to trimming and J lost 0 bases, with 14 bases between them.